The 22 T cell receptor beta chains presented below share a single source sample, sequenced in a study of graft-versus-host responses after intestinal transplantation. Which antigens these TCRs recognize remains unknown. Only in-frame clones appear in the TCRdb table, and some are missing; sequencing was by immunoSEQ multiplex PCR. The sample lists 100,000 or so clones; 90% to 95% were seen once. The starting material was unstimulated CD4+ T cells sorted from spleen or lymph node cells, obtained before transplant. These receptors were collected from a human donor who was the organ donor for an intestinal transplant.

The chain is built from TRBV5-1 and TRBJ2-1; a possible D gene is TRBD1 (5 bases). The CDR3 consists of 11 residues. Germline-derived CDR1 and CDR2 are SGHRS and YFSETQ. V lost 0 bases and J lost 10, with 5 bases in between. As DNA, the CDR3 is TGCGCCAGCAGCTTGGCAGGGGAGCAGTTCTTC. Its translation is CASSLAGEQFF.

The chain links TRBV27 to TRBJ2-7; 10 positions match TRBD1. V gave up 5 bases and J gave up 7 bases; unmatched junction bases: 11. The germline V gene encodes CDR1 MNHEY and CDR2 SMNVEV (reference sequence). The CDR3 sequence is 15 residues long. Written as DNA, the CDR3 is TGTGCCAGCAGTGTCCGGGACAGGGGAAAGGGGGAGCAGTACTTC. Translated, it gives CASSVRDRGKGEQYF.

The chain is built from TRBV28 and TRBJ2-3; D gene unclear. This CDR3 is 13 amino acids long. The germline V gene has CDR1 MDHEN and CDR2 SYDVKM. Trimming cost V 4 bases and J 8 bases, with 13 bases left between them. The CDR3 region has the DNA TGTGCCAGCAGTTCCCTGAGGCTTCTTACGCAGTATTTT. This gives the protein CASSSLRLLTQYF.

The chain uses TRBV6-5 and TRBJ1-6; D perhaps matches TRBD1 (5 bases). Looked up from germline, CDR1 is MNHEY and CDR2 is SVGAGI. This CDR3 region has 15 residues. The germline V and J ends were trimmed by 0 bases and 10 bases, with 13 bases remaining between them. CDR3 sequence reads: CASSYSTRWGSPLHF. The CDR3 DNA reads TGTGCCAGCAGTTACTCGACTCGCTGGGGCTCACCCCTCCACTTT.

This clone is a singleton in its sample. The chain uses TRBV6-1 and TRBJ1-5; 7 bases map to TRBD1. V shed 8 bases and J 3 bases; nucleotides not matched to a gene: 10. The CDR3 is made up of 15 amino acids. Germline-derived CDR1 and CDR2 are MNHNS and SASEGT. The DNA of the CDR3 is TGTGCCAGCGTCATCACAGGGGCCCTCAATCAGCCCCAGCATTTT. Translating it yields CASVITGALNQPQHF.

The chain carries TRBV2 and TRBJ2-1; 7 nucleotides line up with TRBD2. The CDR3 runs 17 residues. Per the germline V gene, CDR1 is SNHLY and CDR2 is FYNNEI. Losses at the gene ends were 4 bases for V and 1 base for J; bases not matched to a gene: 10. CDR3 amino acids: CASSAGRTRSSYNEQFF. The CDR3 bases are TGTGCCAGCAGTGCCGGCCGGACTAGATCATCCTACAATGAGCAGTTCTTC.

The chain links TRBV5-5 to TRBJ2-5; no clear D gene. The CDR3 is made up of 14 amino acids. V lost 2 bases to trimming and J lost 5 bases, with 13 bases between them. Germline CDR1 is SGHKS and CDR2 is YYEKEE (reference sequence). The CDR3: CASSFPQVQETQYF. In DNA form, the CDR3 reads TGTGCCAGCAGCTTCCCCCAGGTCCAGGAGACCCAGTACTTC.

As regards this clone: One end of the junction is discordant with germline, which a read error may explain. The gene calls are TRBV7-7 and TRBJ2-5, with unresolved D. The CDR3 sequence is 13 residues long. In germline, CDR1 is SSHAT, CDR2 FNYEAQ (reference sequence). The CDR3, as DNA: TGTGCTAGCAGCTTATTGCTAAAAGAGACCCAGTACTTC. Its protein is CASSLLLKETQYF.

This sequence joins TRBV4-1 and TRBJ2-2; D not certain. Germline V gene lookup returns CDR1 MGHRA and CDR2 YSYEKL. This CDR3 comprises 16 residues. V lost 0 bases and J lost 0, with 8 bases in between. The CDR3 DNA is TGCGCCAGCAGCCAAGATACTTTTGCGAACACCGGGGAGCTGTTTTTT. This encodes CASSQDTFANTGELFF.

This chain links TRBV19 with TRBJ1-1, with 7 positions matching TRBD1. The CDR3 sequence is 14 residues long. Germline V lookup: CDR1 LNHDA, CDR2 SQIVND (reference sequence). After removal of 3 bases from V and 0 bases from J, the junction contained 1 base not matched to a gene. The CDR3 spells CASSITGVNTEAFF. In DNA, the CDR3 is TGTGCCAGTAGTATCACAGGGGTGAACACTGAAGCTTTCTTT.

This sequence joins TRBV6-5 and TRBJ1-2; D perhaps matches TRBD1 (5 bases). V shed 6 bases and J shed 7 bases, with 15 bases lying between them. The CDR3 is 13 residues long. The germline gives CDR1 MNHEY, CDR2 SVGAGI. Here the CDR3 DNA reads TGTGCCAGCAGAAACCAGGGTACTCGTGGCTACACCTTC. Amino acid sequence: CASRNQGTRGYTF.

This clone was observed once. The chain carries TRBV5-5 and TRBJ1-1; D gene unclear. Germline V gene lookup returns CDR1 SGHKS and CDR2 YYEKEE (reference sequence). The CDR3 covers 14 residues. V shed 2 bases and J shed 1 base, with 9 bases lying between them. The CDR3 nucleotides are TGTGCCAGCAGCTTCCAGACGGGGAACACTGAAGCTTTCTTT. As protein: CASSFQTGNTEAFF. The full variable domain, in which reference TRBV5-5 and TRBJ1-1 provide the parts outside the CDR3, is DAGVTQSPTHLIKTRGQQVTLRCSPISGHKSVSWYQQVLGQGPQFIFQYYEKEERGRGNFPDRFSARQFPNYSSELNVNALLLGDSALYLCASSFQTGNTEAFFGQGTRLTVV.

The gene calls are TRBV6-5 and TRBJ2-1; 8 bases map to TRBD2. V trimming: 4 bases; J trimming: 10 bases; junction bases outside the gene matches: 12. CDR3 size: 15 residues. CDR1 is MNHEY and CDR2 is SVGAGI in the germline V gene. The CDR3 protein is CASSSTNRVAGEQFF. In DNA, the CDR3 is TGTGCCAGCAGTTCGACCAACAGGGTAGCGGGGGAGCAGTTCTTC.

The chain joins TRBV27 to TRBJ1-1, with TRBD1 matching over 8 bases. V shed 3 bases, J shed 0 bases, and the junction held 0 bases outside the gene matches. The CDR3 runs to 14 residues. The V gene's germline CDR1 is MNHEY and CDR2 SMNVEV (reference sequence). DNA for the CDR3: TGTGCCAGCAGTTTCAGGGGGCTGAACACTGAAGCTTTCTTT. Residues: CASSFRGLNTEAFF.

This clone was recorded once. The J gene is TRBJ2-3, the V gene TRBV10-3; tentative D call: TRBD2 (7 bases). Between the trimmed V and J ends, which lost 4 bases and 11 bases, there was a span of 22 bases. The CDR3 consists of 15 residues. Germline V gene lookup returns CDR1 ENHRY and CDR2 SYGVKD. CDR3 sequence: CAISVGGAPNGKQYF. In DNA form, the CDR3 reads TGTGCCATCAGTGTAGGGGGGGCTCCTAATGGGAAGCAGTATTTT.

The gene calls are TRBV19 and TRBJ2-7; D call uncertain. Germline loops: CDR1 LNHDA, CDR2 SQIVND (reference sequence). The CDR3 totals 14 residues. The ends were cut back, 4 bases at V and 0 bases at J, with 10 bases in the middle. This CDR3 reads CASSNPAASYEQYF. Written as DNA, the CDR3 is TGTGCCAGTAGTAATCCTGCGGCCTCCTACGAGCAGTACTTC.

The chain joins TRBV12-1 to TRBJ1-1; TRBD1 is taken as the D call from the table, unchecked against the DNA. TRBV12-1 is tagged as a pseudogene. This CDR3 is built from 14 residues. The CDR3 protein is CASWPRDSNTEAFF. The CDR3 coding sequence is TGTGCCAGCTGGCCGCGGGACAGCAACACTGAAGCTTTCTTT.

In the case of this clone: A junction end diverges from the germline sequence, so it may reflect a read error. V is TRBV6-5 and J is TRBJ2-7; D is possibly TRBD2 (6 bases). This CDR3 region has 15 residues. The germline V gene has CDR1 MNHEY and CDR2 SVGAGI. CDR3 residues: CAGSPGLLGNYEQYF. CDR3 bases: TGTGCCGGCAGCCCGGGACTCCTCGGGAACTACGAGCAGTACTTC.

This clone was seen just once. J is TRBJ2-3 and V is TRBV6-6; 10 bases map to TRBD2. The ends lost 8 bases at V and 0 bases at J; junction bases unmatched: 5. Germline CDR1 and CDR2: MNHNY and SVGAGI (reference sequence). This CDR3 is 15 amino acids long. In DNA, the CDR3 is TGTGCCAGCCGGACTAGCGGCGCTAGCACAGATACGCAGTATTTT. Amino acids: CASRTSGASTDTQYF.

Here the CDR3 reads CASSQGAGRSAEAFF. CDR3 nucleotide sequence: TGTGCCAGCAGCCAAGGTGCGGGCCGGAGTGCTGAAGCTTTCTTT. The chain carries TRBV4-2 and TRBJ1-1; no clear D gene. Germline assignment: CDR1 LGHNA and CDR2 YNFKEQ. CDR3 size: 15 residues. Trimming shortened V by 1 base and J by 6 bases, and 15 bases separated the two germline ends.

V usage is TRBV6-1 and J usage is TRBJ2-5; 7 bases line up with TRBD1. This CDR3 is 16 amino acids long. V shed 4 bases, J shed 2 bases, and the junction held 10 bases outside the gene matches. Germline V gives CDR1 MNHNS, CDR2 SASEGT. DNA for the CDR3: TGTGCCAGCAGTGCCAGACAGGGTAGGGAGCAAGAGACCCAGTACTTC. As protein: CASSARQGREQETQYF.

The genes are TRBV6-5 and TRBJ1-6, with TRBD1 as a possible D gene (6 bases). CDR1 and CDR2 (germline): MNHEY, SVGAGI. The CDR3 is 15 residues long. V lost 8 bases, J lost 6 bases, and 17 bases lay in between. CDR3: CASGGKLGPNSPLHF. The CDR3 region has the DNA TGTGCCAGCGGGGGCAAGTTAGGGCCTAATTCACCCCTCCACTTT.